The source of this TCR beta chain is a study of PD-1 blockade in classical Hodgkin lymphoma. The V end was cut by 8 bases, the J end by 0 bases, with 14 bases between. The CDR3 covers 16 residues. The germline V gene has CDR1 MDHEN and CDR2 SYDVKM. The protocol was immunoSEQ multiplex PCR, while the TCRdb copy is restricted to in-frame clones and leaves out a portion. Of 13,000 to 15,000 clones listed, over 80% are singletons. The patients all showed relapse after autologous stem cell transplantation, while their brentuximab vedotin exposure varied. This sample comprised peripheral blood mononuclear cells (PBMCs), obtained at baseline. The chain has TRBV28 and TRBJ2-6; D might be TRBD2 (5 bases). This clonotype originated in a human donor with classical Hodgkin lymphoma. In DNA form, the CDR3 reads TGTGCCAGCGCCGGACTTCCCGCCTCTGGGGCCAACGTCCTGACTTTC. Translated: CASAGLPASGANVLTF.